Shown below are 20 T cell receptor beta chains from a single sample sequenced in a study of Tregs in tolerant kidney transplant recipients (dated by TCRdb to 2018 to 2020). Library preparation was by the immunoSEQ multiplex PCR assay. Held by TCRdb, this immuneACCESS table contains in-frame sequences only and omits some clones. Under half of the omission traces to an unresolved V gene where checked; the cause of the rest is unknown. Here the sample has about 81,000 clones; around 90% occur a single time. 1.6% of the sample comes from the top ten. Related donors were used in the transplants with nonmyeloablative bone marrow transplantation, and mixed chimerism was transient in the human trials. This material consisted of CD4+ T cells from blood (PBMCs), taken 24 months after the transplant. All receptors come from a human patient who received a combined kidney and bone marrow transplant. After a transplant, some T cells may have been passed on by the graft donor.

The rearrangement joins TRBV9 to TRBJ1-5; tentative D call: TRBD1 (6 bases). Per germline, CDR1 SGDLS and CDR2 YYNGEE. This CDR3 is 14 amino acids long. Deletions cut 4 bases from V and 2 bases from J, with 10 bases between. The CDR3 nucleotides are TGTGCCAGCAGCACTGGACAGCGCAATCAGCCCCAGCATTTT. It translates to CASSTGQRNQPQHF.

The chain recombines TRBV5-1 with TRBJ2-5; 8 bases line up with TRBD1. The DNA end lines up better with TRBJ2-7; the J call may be wrong. This CDR3 is built from 15 residues. Germline CDR1 is SGHRS and CDR2 is YFSETQ. The CDR3 region is CASSLQGAGPYEQYF. The CDR3, as DNA: TGCGCCAGCAGCCTCCAGGGGGCCGGACCTTACGAGCAGTACTTC.

The rearrangement joins TRBV20-1 to TRBJ1-2; no firm D call. Germline V lookup: CDR1 DFQATT, CDR2 SNEGSKA (reference sequence). The CDR3 loop spans 11 amino acids. Trimming left V 0 bases short and J 4 bases short, with 3 bases between. CDR3 residues: CSARDRYGYTF. DNA of the CDR3: TGCAGTGCTAGAGATCGCTATGGCTACACCTTC.

This sequence joins TRBV27 and TRBJ2-3; D ambiguous. Germline V gives CDR1 MNHEY, CDR2 SMNVEV (reference sequence). The CDR3 covers 14 residues. V dropped 2 bases and J dropped 0 bases, with 6 bases sitting between them. CDR3 nucleotides: TGTGCCAGCAGTTTAAGAACAAGCACAGATACGCAGTATTTT. Translation gives CASSLRTSTDTQYF.

This chain uses TRBV2 with TRBJ2-6; D might be TRBD1 (5 bases). Germline lookup yields CDR1 SNHLY and CDR2 FYNNEI. The CDR3 extends over 17 amino acids. Trimming pared 0 bases from V and 0 bases from J, leaving 9 bases between. For the CDR3, the DNA is TGTGCCAGCAGTGAAGCAGGGGCTACCTCTGGGGCCAACGTCCTGACTTTC. It yields the protein CASSEAGATSGANVLTF.

The chain is built from TRBV7-2 and TRBJ2-1; D gene unclear. Germline values: CDR1 SGHTA, CDR2 FQGNSA. CDR3 length: 12 residues. V lost 0 bases and J 8 bases, leaving 5 bases between the germline ends. CDR3 DNA sequence: TGTGCCAGCAGCTTAGCTTTCTATGAGCAGTTCTTC. Translated: CASSLAFYEQFF.

This chain joins TRBV10-3 and TRBJ2-1; 7 nucleotides agree with TRBD2. Germline lookup yields CDR1 ENHRY and CDR2 SYGVKD. V dropped 10 bases and J dropped 2; count of bases not matched to a gene: 8. The CDR3 spans 14 residues. The chain's CDR3 is CATERGSPYNEQFF. In DNA form, the CDR3 reads TGTGCCACAGAGCGGGGCTCTCCCTACAATGAGCAGTTCTTC.

V is TRBV28 and J is TRBJ2-5; D remains ambiguous. The DNA matches TRBJ2-7 better at its end, which makes the J call doubtful. The CDR3 consists of 14 residues. In germline, CDR1 is MDHEN, CDR2 SYDVKM. CDR3 in DNA: TGTGCCAGCAGCCGAGCTGGAGCTCGCCCCGAGCAGTACTTC. As protein: CASSRAGARPEQYF.

The chain is built from TRBV7-2 and TRBJ1-5, with a weak D call TRBD1 (6 bases). Germline V lookup: CDR1 SGHTA, CDR2 FQGNSA. The V gene lost 5 bases and the J gene lost 4 bases, with 15 bases spanning the gap. This CDR3 region has 15 residues. In DNA form, the CDR3 reads TGTGCCAGCAGCCGGGATGGACAGAGTAATCAGCCCCAGCATTTT. Its translation is CASSRDGQSNQPQHF.

The CDR3 sequence: CASSLTAGTGRTGELFF. CDR3 nucleotides: TGTGCCAGCAGTTTGACCGCCGGGACAGGGAGGACCGGGGAGCTGTTTTTT. V usage is TRBV27 and J usage is TRBJ2-2; 9 bases are shared with TRBD1. Germline lookup yields CDR1 MNHEY and CDR2 SMNVEV (reference sequence). There are 17 residues in the CDR3. V shed 3 bases and J 5 bases; nucleotides not matched to a gene: 10.

The genes are TRBV6-5 and TRBJ1-1, with TRBD1 matching over 7 bases. The CDR3 is 14 amino acids. Per germline, CDR1 MNHEY and CDR2 SVGAGI. With V trimmed by 5 bases and J by 4 bases, 7 bases remained unmatched. CDR3 bases: TGTGCCAGCAGTAGAACAGGGGTGAGCACTGAAGCTTTCTTT. The encoded protein is CASSRTGVSTEAFF.

The chain employs TRBV10-1 and TRBJ2-4, with 12 bases that match TRBD2. Trimming cost V 3 bases and J 1 base; bases outside gene matches: 10. The CDR3 runs 19 residues. Germline lookup yields CDR1 WNHNN and CDR2 SYGVQD (reference sequence). CDR3 residues: CASSDRRLAGGPAKNIQYF. The CDR3 nucleotides are TGCGCCAGCAGTGATCGTCGGCTAGCGGGAGGGCCGGCCAAAAACATTCAGTACTTC.

J is TRBJ1-2 and V is TRBV14, with 7 bases matching TRBD1. This CDR3 has 16 residues. With 4 bases clipped from V and 2 bases from J, the junction kept 10 bases outside the gene matches. The germline V gene has CDR1 SGHDN and CDR2 FVKESK. The CDR3 DNA reads TGTGCCAGCAGCCGAACGACAGGGCCCAGGAACTATGGCTACACCTTC. Translation: CASSRTTGPRNYGYTF.

V usage is TRBV28 and J usage is TRBJ2-6; TRBD1 is a possible D gene (6 bases). Per germline, CDR1 MDHEN and CDR2 SYDVKM. This CDR3 contains 16 residues. Trimming shortened V by 5 bases and J by 6 bases, and 17 bases separated the two germline ends. CDR3 sequence (DNA): TGTGCCAGCAGTACGTACAGGGATCGACAGGCCAACGTCCTGACTTTC. Its translation is CASSTYRDRQANVLTF. Based on the CDR3 plus reference TRBV28 and TRBJ2-6, the full variable domain is DVKVTQSSRYLVKRTGEKVFLECVQDMDHENMFWYRQDPGLGLRLIYFSYDVKMKEKGDIPEGYSVSREKKERFSLILESASTNQTSMYLCASSTYRDRQANVLTFGAGSRLTVL.

The DNA of the CDR3 is TGTGCCAGTAGTATCGGAAGGGACAGGAACTACAATGAGCAGTTCTTC. Amino acids: CASSIGRDRNYNEQFF. The chain joins TRBV19 to TRBJ2-1; 8 positions agree with TRBD1. The CDR3 is 16 residues long. CDR1 LNHDA and CDR2 SQIVND come from the germline V gene (reference sequence). After removal of 3 bases from V and 3 bases from J, the junction contained 7 bases not matched to a gene.

The rearrangement joins TRBV29-1 to TRBJ2-3; 9 bases are shared with TRBD2. After removal of 7 bases from V and 6 bases from J, the junction contained 11 bases not matched to a gene. From germline, CDR1 is SQVTM and CDR2 ANQGSEA. The CDR3 is made up of 14 amino acids. The CDR3 spells CSAHSAGGWDTQYF. The CDR3 bases are TGCAGCGCCCATTCAGCGGGAGGATGGGATACGCAGTATTTT.

The J gene is TRBJ2-5, the V gene TRBV9; the match to TRBD2 covers 14 bases. V lost 0 bases and J lost 2; bases outside the gene matches: 3. The CDR3 runs to 17 residues. The germline CDR1 and CDR2 sequences are SGDLS and YYNGEE. The CDR3 protein is CASSVAGTSGSQETQYF. The CDR3 region has the DNA TGTGCCAGCAGCGTAGCGGGGACTAGCGGGAGTCAAGAGACCCAGTACTTC.

The chain combines TRBV9 with TRBJ2-2, with D possibly being TRBD1 (5 bases). The CDR3 spans 15 residues. Germline assignment: CDR1 SGDLS and CDR2 YYNGEE. V was shortened by 0 bases and J by 5 bases, with 11 bases between the two germline ends. The chain's CDR3 is CASSVVGAKTGELFF. The DNA of the CDR3 is TGTGCCAGCAGCGTAGTAGGGGCAAAAACCGGGGAGCTGTTTTTT.

The rearrangement uses TRBV18 and TRBJ2-7, with a weak D call TRBD2 (5 bases). The CDR3 runs to 12 residues. Per the germline V gene, CDR1 is KGHSH and CDR2 is LQKENI. Trimming cost V 4 bases and J 7 bases, with 11 bases left between them. The CDR3 region is CASSREGVEQYF. Written as DNA, the CDR3 is TGTGCCAGCTCACGTGAGGGTGTAGAGCAGTACTTC. The full variable domain, completed using reference TRBV18 and TRBJ2-7, is NAGVMQNPRHLVRRRGQEARLRCSPMKGHSHVYWYRQLPEEGLKFMVYLQKENIIDESGMPKERFSAEFPKEGPSILRIQQVVRGDSAAYFCASSREGVEQYFGPGTRLTVT.

This chain joins TRBV19 and TRBJ2-3; 7 bases fit TRBD2. The CDR3 length is 14 residues. The germline gives CDR1 LNHDA, CDR2 SQIVND (reference sequence). The V and J ends lost 6 bases and 5 bases, in that order; junction bases with no gene match: 8. The CDR3 nucleotides are TGTGCCAGTAGACCGGGGGGTCGGGGAGATACGCAGTATTTT. It translates to CASRPGGRGDTQYF.